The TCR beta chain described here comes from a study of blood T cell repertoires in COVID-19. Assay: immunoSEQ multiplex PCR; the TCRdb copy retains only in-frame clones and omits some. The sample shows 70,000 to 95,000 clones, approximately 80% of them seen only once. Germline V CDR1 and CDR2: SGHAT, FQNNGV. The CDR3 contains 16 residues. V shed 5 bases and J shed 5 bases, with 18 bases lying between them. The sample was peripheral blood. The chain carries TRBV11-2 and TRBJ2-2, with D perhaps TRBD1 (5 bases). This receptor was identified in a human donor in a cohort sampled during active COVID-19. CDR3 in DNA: TGTGCCAGCAGCCTACAGGTGGCAGGCCGTACCGGGGAGCTGTTTTTT. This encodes CASSLQVAGRTGELFF.